The source of this T cell receptor (beta chain) is a study of CD8 T cells in ankylosing spondylitis. Study conclusions and caveats: The disease-linked clones had a CD8+ phenotype and low blood frequencies. Within ankylosing spondylitis blood, a TCR beta motif made up of eight or nine highly homologous variants appeared to be characteristic. Reports say disease-linked clones showed up significantly more in matched ankylosing spondylitis synovial fluid.

Germline trimming cut 4 bases from V and 3 bases from J; bases unmatched to any gene: 2. The CDR3 covers 13 residues. The germline CDR1 and CDR2 sequences are SGHRS and YFSETQ. A note on this clonotype: Its antigen is currently unknown.

A single record per CDR3 protein comes from TCRdb applying MiXCR to the 5' RACE reads. The sample lists more than 150,000 distinct CDR3 sequences, roughly 12% seen once, with 16% in the top ten. V gene TRBV5-1 combines with J gene TRBJ2-3; TRBD2 aligns across 7 bases. The material sequenced was blood, either unsorted or a sorted T cell fraction (not recorded which). The clonotype was recovered from a male donor with ankylosing spondylitis or in good health (not recorded which). The CDR3 DNA sequence: TGCGCCAGCAGCCAACTAGCGACAGATACGCAGTATTTT. Amino acids: CASSQLATDTQYF. Full variable domain (remainder filled in from reference TRBV5-1 and TRBJ2-3): KAGVTQTPRYLIKTRGQQVTLSCSPISGHRSVSWYQQTPGQGLQFLFEYFSETQRNKGNFPGRFSGRQFSNSRSEMNVSTLELGDSALYLCASSQLATDTQYFGPGTRLTVL.